This T cell receptor (beta chain) was identified during a study of radiotherapy plus CTLA-4 blockade in lung cancer. Overall study results and limits: Clones of tumor-derived TCRs expanded in blood after radiotherapy plus ipilimumab.

This clone was recorded once. The antigen is unknown. Germline-derived CDR1 and CDR2 are SGHVS and FQNEAQ. The CDR3 has 16 residues. Trimming cost V 0 bases and J 5 bases; bases outside gene matches: 7. The data were produced by immunoSEQ multiplex PCR, yet TCRdb's version contains in-frame clones alone and is incomplete. The sample yields roughly 24,000 clones, roughly 79% seen once. This chain links TRBV7-8 with TRBJ1-1, with 9 bases identical to TRBD1. This specimen consisted of peripheral blood, obtained from a patient treated with radiotherapy plus ipilimumab. The sequence derives from a human donor with non-small cell lung cancer that progressed on radiotherapy plus ipilimumab. The CDR3 region is CASSLAPGQGLTEAFF. The CDR3 coding sequence is TGTGCCAGCAGCTTAGCACCGGGACAGGGATTGACTGAAGCTTTCTTT.